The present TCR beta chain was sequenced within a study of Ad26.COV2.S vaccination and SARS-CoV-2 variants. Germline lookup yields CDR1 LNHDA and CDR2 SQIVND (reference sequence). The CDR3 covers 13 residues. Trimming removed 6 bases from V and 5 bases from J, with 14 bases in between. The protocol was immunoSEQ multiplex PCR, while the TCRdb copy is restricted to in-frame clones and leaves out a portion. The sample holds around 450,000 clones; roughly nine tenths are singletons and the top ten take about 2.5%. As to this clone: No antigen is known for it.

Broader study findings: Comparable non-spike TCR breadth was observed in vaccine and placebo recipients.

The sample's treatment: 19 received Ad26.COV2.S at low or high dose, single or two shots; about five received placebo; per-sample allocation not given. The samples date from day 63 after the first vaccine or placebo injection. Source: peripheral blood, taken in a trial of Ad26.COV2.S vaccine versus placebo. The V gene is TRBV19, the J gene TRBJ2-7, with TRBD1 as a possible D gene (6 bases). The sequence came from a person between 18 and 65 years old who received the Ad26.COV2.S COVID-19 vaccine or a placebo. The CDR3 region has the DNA TGTGCCAGTAGAGGGCAGGGGCAAAACGAGCAGTACTTC. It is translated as CASRGQGQNEQYF. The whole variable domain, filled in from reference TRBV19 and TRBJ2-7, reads DGGITQSPKYLFRKEGQNVTLSCEQNLNHDAMYWYRQDPGQGLRLIYYSQIVNDFQKGDIAEGYSVSREKKESFPLTVTSAQKNPTAFYLCASRGQGQNEQYFGPGTRLTVT.